These T cell receptor beta chains were read from a single sample in a study of blood T cell repertoires in COVID-19. TCRdb keeps only in-frame clones here, not all; method: immunoSEQ multiplex PCR. The sample lists about 48,000 clones, 85% to 90% occurring once. Sequences were obtained from peripheral blood. These TCRs come from a woman aged 60-75 years with acute or convalescent COVID-19. The CDR3 runs from the conserved cysteine through the conserved F or W. D genes are given only for firm matches.

cdr3_aa v_call d_call j_call
CASSLGQGTYGYTF TRBV5-1 . TRBJ1-2
CASSLHSRAGGTEAFF TRBV7-9 . TRBJ1-1
CAWSAGSEQYF TRBV30 . TRBJ2-7
CASRSGKREGLDEQFF TRBV6-6 TRBD2 TRBJ2-1
CASSQWTSNEQFF TRBV3-1/TRBV3-2 . TRBJ2-1
CASTSGVRTGELFF TRBV27 . TRBJ2-2
CASSQGNYGYTF TRBV25-1 . TRBJ1-2
CASSSLAGGPNEQFF TRBV7-3 TRBD2 TRBJ2-1
CASSEAAGHEQYF TRBV6-4 . TRBJ2-7
CASRGKDSPGSVNQPQHF TRBV19 . TRBJ1-5
CASGRDQETQYF TRBV5-4 . TRBJ2-5
CASSVGRGGSPNTGELFF TRBV9 TRBD2 TRBJ2-2
CASSEGLAETDTQYF TRBV2 TRBD2 TRBJ2-3
CASSFPGQRMGTQYF TRBV5-4 TRBD1 TRBJ2-5
CASSIPGTSGYEQYF TRBV19 TRBD2 TRBJ2-7
CASSRGTGVGDTQYF TRBV7-8 TRBD1 TRBJ2-3
CASSEPGGVGAFF TRBV25-1 . TRBJ1-1
CASSFRANTGELFF TRBV6-5 . TRBJ2-2
CASSFRDRGYGKQFF TRBV27 TRBD1 TRBJ2-1
CASSFLAEKQYF TRBV12-3/TRBV12-4 TRBD2 TRBJ2-7
CASSLGRGTRTDTQYF TRBV5-4 . TRBJ2-3
CASSEGEGGEQFF TRBV6-1 TRBD2 TRBJ2-1
CAWSVEANYGYTF TRBV30 . TRBJ1-2
CSVATSGGTLGGELFF TRBV29-1 TRBD2 TRBJ2-2
CASSMISGTTYNEQFF TRBV27 TRBD2 TRBJ2-1
CSVSPTSSYEQYF TRBV29-1 TRBD2 TRBJ2-7
CSASHHTEAFF TRBV20-1 . TRBJ1-1
CASSPPDRLYGYTF TRBV18 . TRBJ1-2
CASSPRGQGSGGYTF TRBV3-1/TRBV3-2 TRBD1 TRBJ1-2
CASSLGGSRIGTGELFF TRBV7-3 . TRBJ2-2
CASVQGALGETQYF TRBV12-5 TRBD1 TRBJ2-5
CAISESTGSTGELFF TRBV10-3 . TRBJ2-2
CAWSTWQGNEQFF TRBV30 . TRBJ2-1
CASSIPGLVGTGELFF TRBV19 TRBD2 TRBJ2-2
CASSQARGGEQYF TRBV14 . TRBJ2-7
CASSRTSGNGDEQFF TRBV11-3 TRBD2 TRBJ2-1